The 8 T cell receptor delta chains below come from one sample, sequenced in a study of gamma-delta T cells after stem cell transplantation. TCRdb re-called the RT-PCR reads via CATT. The table includes over 2,500 delta-chain clones, roughly 2% detected once. The specimen sequenced was gamma-delta T cells. Receptors originate from a human donor. It is not recorded whose cells these are; they may come from a transplant donor.

This clone ranks as medium-sized. This sequence may be a read error, since a much larger clone differs from it by one base. The rearrangement links TRDV2 to TRDJ1; 9 bases fit TRDD3. CDR1 is GEAIGNYY, CDR2 EKD, per germline. The length of the CDR3 is 24 residues. The CDR3 reads CACDILTGGDRGGGYSTYTDKPIF. The CDR3 region has the DNA TGTGCCTGTGATATATTAACTGGGGGAGATCGCGGCGGCGGATATTCAACGTACACCGATAAACCCATCTTT.

This clone is medium-sized within its sample. The V call is TRDV2, the J call TRDJ1, with a possible D match to TRDD3 (6 bases). CDR1 and CDR2 from the germline V gene are GEAIGNYY and EKD. The CDR3 is 16 amino acids. V lost 3 bases, J lost 3 bases, and 19 bases lay in between. CDR3: CACDSWGQSDPDKLIF. CDR3 sequence (DNA): TGTGCCTGTGACTCCTGGGGTCAAAGTGACCCCGATAAACTCATCTTT.

The table lists this clone with a few counts. A much larger clone lies one base from this, so it may be a read error. This sample includes further DNA sequences coding for the same CDR3. The chain links TRDV2 to TRDJ2, with 12 bases fitting TRDD3. Looked up from germline, CDR1 is GEAIGNYY and CDR2 is EKD. The CDR3 spans 20 residues. CDR3 bases: TGTGCCTGTGACACCCTTCGTCTGGGGGATACGAGGGGAGGAGAGGCACAACTCTTCTTC. This encodes CACDTLRLGDTRGGEAQLFF.

This clone was counted between two and nine times. A read error may produce the germline difference seen at one junction end. The chain recombines TRDV2 with TRDJ1, with 12 bases that match TRDD3. This CDR3 comprises 18 residues. In germline, CDR1 is GEAIGNYY, CDR2 EKD. CDR3: CACDSVLGDTATPDKLIF. CDR3 nucleotide sequence: TGTGCCTGTGACTCCGTACTGGGGGATACTGCTACCCCCGATAAGCTCATCTTT.

The J gene is TRDJ1, the V gene TRDV1; TRDD2 might be the D (6 bases). V lost 3 bases and J lost 0, with 35 bases in between. Germline V gene data show CDR1 as TSWWSYY and CDR2 as QGS. The CDR3 length is 23 residues. The CDR3: CALGDKPPTHHRGGASYTDKLIF. The CDR3 coding sequence is TGTGCTCTTGGGGACAAACCTCCTACCCACCACCGGGGGGGCGCCTCGTACACCGATAAACTCATCTTT.

This clone is categorized as large. The same CDR3 is also encoded by other DNA sequences in this sample. The chain employs TRDV2 and TRDJ1, with 12 bases fitting TRDD3. V dropped 1 base and J dropped 0; count of bases not matched to a gene: 11. The CDR3 consists of 19 residues. CDR1 and CDR2 (germline): GEAIGNYY, EKD. This chain's CDR3 is CACDTRFAGGYGDTDKLIF. In DNA, the CDR3 is TGTGCCTGTGACACTCGATTTGCTGGGGGATACGGGGACACCGATAAACTCATCTTT.

This clone is medium-sized (0.01 to 0.1%) in the sample. The chain combines TRDV2 with TRDJ1, with D possibly being TRDD2 (6 bases). The length of the CDR3 is 20 residues. V was clipped by 3 bases and J by 2 bases, with 30 bases between them. Looked up from germline, CDR1 is GEAIGNYY and CDR2 is EKD. CDR3 sequence reads: CACDPLSFRDLRESTDKLIF. The DNA of the CDR3 is TGTGCCTGTGACCCGCTTTCCTTCCGAGACTTAAGGGAGTCTACCGATAAACTCATCTTT.

This clone qualifies as medium-sized (0.01 to 0.1%). The chain uses TRDV1 and TRDJ1; 13 nucleotides line up with TRDD3. The CDR3 is made up of 24 amino acids. J gave up 5 bases and V 5 bases, and 32 bases lay outside the gene matches. The germline gives CDR1 TSWWSYY, CDR2 QGS. The CDR3 DNA follows: TGTGCTCTTGGGAACCAGCACGTTTTCCTCCACCACGCTACTGGGGGATACGGGAGGGATAAACTCATCTTT. It is translated as CALGNQHVFLHHATGGYGRDKLIF.